This T cell receptor (beta chain) comes out of a study of blood T cells in healthy people across ages. V trimming: 6 bases; J trimming: 7 bases; junction bases outside the gene matches: 18. The V gene's germline CDR1 is DFQATT and CDR2 SNEGSKA (reference sequence). The CDR3 has 15 amino acids. Findings and limits, study-wide: It was the long-lived donors that had more naive CD4+ cells and higher diversity than aged donors.

With a J-beta primer mix and a sample-barcoded 5' primer, a second PCR ran about 6 to 11 cycles. Each single sample gave us at least 3 million CDR3-containing paired-end reads. TCRdb reprocessed the 5' RACE reads via MiXCR and lists one record per CDR3 protein. The sample has roughly 2 million distinct CDR3 sequences; roughly 50% are singletons. With regard to this clonotype: The antigen remains undetermined.

This clonotype was obtained from a woman in her forties in good health. This sequence joins TRBV20-1 and TRBJ2-7; 7 nucleotides agree with TRBD2. The sample was blood. The CDR3 spells CSADPERGLHNEQYF. The CDR3 DNA sequence: TGCAGTGCGGATCCCGAGCGGGGCCTACACAATGAGCAGTACTTC.